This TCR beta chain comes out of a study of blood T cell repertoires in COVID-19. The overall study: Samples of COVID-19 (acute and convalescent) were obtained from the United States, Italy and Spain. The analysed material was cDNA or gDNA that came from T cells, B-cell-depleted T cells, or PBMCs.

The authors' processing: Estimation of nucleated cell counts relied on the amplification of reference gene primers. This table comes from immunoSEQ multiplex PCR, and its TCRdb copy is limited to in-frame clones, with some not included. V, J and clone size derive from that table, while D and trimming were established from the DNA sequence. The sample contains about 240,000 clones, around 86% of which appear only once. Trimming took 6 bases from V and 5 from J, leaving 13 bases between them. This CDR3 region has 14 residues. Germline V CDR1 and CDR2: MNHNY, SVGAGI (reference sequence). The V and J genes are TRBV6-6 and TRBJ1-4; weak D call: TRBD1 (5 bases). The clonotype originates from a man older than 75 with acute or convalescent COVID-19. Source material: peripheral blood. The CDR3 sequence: CASRHDSGNEKLFF. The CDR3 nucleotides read TGTGCCAGCAGACACGACAGTGGGAATGAAAAACTGTTTTTT.